These T cell receptor beta chains were read from a single sample in a study of identical twins. TCRdb called the 5' RACE reads again in MiXCR, with one record for every CDR3 protein. The data show approximately 500,000 distinct CDR3 sequences, roughly 24% seen once. The same specimen was also included in a second study, on T cells expressing NK-cell markers.

The sample comprised CD4+ T cells sorted from blood. Receptors were obtained from a woman between 18 and 29 years old in good health. Both conserved end residues are part of each CDR3. The order of the fields is CDR3 length, D gene, clone size, J gene, V gene, CDR3 DNA, CDR3 protein. The D gene is left open where the match is weak. Size tells how often a clone was seen (once, few, many) or the class of an expanded clone, and some rows leave it out.

length: 16
D: TRBD1
size: NA
J: TRBJ2-3
V: TRBV7-2
DNA: TGTGCCAGCAGCCGAGGAAGGGACAGGGTTACAGATACGCAGTATTTT
CDR3: CASSRGRDRVTDTQYF

length: 14
D: NA
size: many
J: TRBJ1-6
V: TRBV4-1
DNA: TGCGCCAGCAGCCAAGAAAGGTCAATCGCTCCCCTCCACTTT
CDR3: CASSQERSIAPLHF

length: 14
D: NA
size: NA
J: TRBJ2-2
V: TRBV20-1
DNA: TGCAGTGCTAGAGAGGCCGAAGGGGTCGGGGAGCTGTTTTTT
CDR3: CSAREAEGVGELFF

length: 16
D: NA
size: many
J: TRBJ2-1
V: TRBV9
DNA: TGTGCCAGCAGCGTAGAATCCAGCGGGACATCCAATGAGCAGTTCTTC
CDR3: CASSVESSGTSNEQFF

length: 15
D: TRBD1
size: NA
J: TRBJ2-7
V: TRBV12-3/TRBV12-4
DNA: TGTGCCAGCACTCCACCCGGACAGGGTGACCACGAGCAGTACTTC
CDR3: CASTPPGQGDHEQYF

length: 14
D: TRBD1
size: few
J: TRBJ1-2
V: TRBV7-9
DNA: TGTGCCAGCAGACATGACAGGGGGATAGATGGCTACACCTTC
CDR3: CASRHDRGIDGYTF

length: 16
D: NA
size: few
J: TRBJ2-1
V: TRBV7-9
DNA: TGTGCCAGCAGCTTAGGGGGAGGTAGCGAGTACAATGAGCAGTTCTTC
CDR3: CASSLGGGSEYNEQFF

length: 13
D: NA
size: NA
J: TRBJ2-3
V: TRBV19
DNA: TGTGCCAGTAGTATAGCCCGAGCAGATACGCAGTATTTT
CDR3: CASSIARADTQYF

length: 18
D: NA
size: NA
J: TRBJ2-1
V: TRBV11-1
DNA: TGTGCCAGCAGCTTAGCGTTTTACGGGACAGAGCGGGGCAATGAGCAGTTCTTC
CDR3: CASSLAFYGTERGNEQFF

length: 13
D: NA
size: NA
J: TRBJ2-5
V: TRBV19
DNA: TGTGCCAGTAACCGGGCCCCCCAAGAGACCCAGTACTTC
CDR3: CASNRAPQETQYF

length: 16
D: TRBD2
size: few
J: TRBJ2-1
V: TRBV5-1
DNA: TGCGCCAGCAGTTCGGGTGATAGCGGGGGGTATAGTGAGCAGTTCTTC
CDR3: CASSSGDSGGYSEQFF

length: 14
D: NA
size: few
J: TRBJ2-1
V: TRBV6-2/TRBV6-3
DNA: TGTGCCAGCAAGACGGGAGTACTATACAATGAGCAGTTCTTC
CDR3: CASKTGVLYNEQFF

length: 14
D: TRBD2
size: few
J: TRBJ2-5
V: TRBV10-3
DNA: TGTGCCATCAGAGCGACTAGCGCGCAAGAGACCCAGTACTTC
CDR3: CAIRATSAQETQYF

length: 13
D: TRBD2
size: NA
J: TRBJ2-4
V: TRBV11-2
DNA: TGTGCCAGCAGTAGCGGGAGGTTAGACATTCAGTACTTC
CDR3: CASSSGRLDIQYF

length: 13
D: NA
size: NA
J: TRBJ2-7
V: TRBV15
DNA: TGTGCCACCAGCAGAGACAAAGGCTACGAGCAGTACTTC
CDR3: CATSRDKGYEQYF

length: 15
D: NA
size: NA
J: TRBJ2-3
V: TRBV29-1
DNA: TGCAGCGTTGGGGGGCTGAGACGAAGCACAGATACGCAGTATTTT
CDR3: CSVGGLRRSTDTQYF

length: 16
D: NA
size: few
J: TRBJ2-5
V: TRBV5-1
DNA: TGCGCCAGCAGCTTGCCTCGACAGACCCAACAAGAGACCCAGTACTTC
CDR3: CASSLPRQTQQETQYF

length: 13
D: NA
size: NA
J: TRBJ2-7
V: TRBV20-1
DNA: TGCAGTGCTAGAGATTTAAGGGGCTACGAGCAGTACTTC
CDR3: CSARDLRGYEQYF

length: 15
D: TRBD1
size: few
J: TRBJ2-7
V: TRBV4-3
DNA: TGCGCCAGCAGCCTCGGGACAGGGGGGGGCTACGAGCAGTACTTC
CDR3: CASSLGTGGGYEQYF

length: 14
D: NA
size: NA
J: TRBJ1-4
V: TRBV9
DNA: TGTGCCAGCAGCCCCCTGAGCTTTAATGAAAATCTGTTTTTT
CDR3: CASSPLSFNENLFF

length: 12
D: NA
size: NA
J: TRBJ2-3
V: TRBV2
DNA: TGTGCCACCGGACCCTGGGGCTTTACGCAGTATTTT
CDR3: CATGPWGFTQYF

length: 15
D: TRBD1
size: few
J: TRBJ2-1
V: TRBV7-9
DNA: TGTGCCAGCAGTTCCCCGGGACAGGTCTACAATGAGCAGTTCTTC
CDR3: CASSSPGQVYNEQFF

length: 15
D: NA
size: NA
J: TRBJ1-3
V: TRBV11-2
DNA: TGTGCCAGCAGCTTAGACAGGCGACCAGGAAACACCATATATTTT
CDR3: CASSLDRRPGNTIYF

length: 15
D: TRBD1
size: NA
J: TRBJ1-6
V: TRBV20-1
DNA: TGCAGTGCCCGGACAGGGTTGGGTTATAATTCACCCCTCCACTTT
CDR3: CSARTGLGYNSPLHF

length: 13
D: TRBD1
size: NA
J: TRBJ2-5
V: TRBV27
DNA: TGTGCCAGCAGTTGGGACAGGGAAGAGACCCAGTACTTC
CDR3: CASSWDREETQYF

length: 13
D: NA
size: NA
J: TRBJ1-2
V: TRBV18
DNA: TGTGCCAGCTCACTGGAACAGGCCTATGGCTACACCTTC
CDR3: CASSLEQAYGYTF

length: 17
D: TRBD2
size: few
J: TRBJ2-1
V: TRBV2
DNA: TGTGCCAGCAGTGAAGCATGGGCTAGCGGGAGACTTGGTGAGCAGTTCTTC
CDR3: CASSEAWASGRLGEQFF

length: 13
D: NA
size: NA
J: TRBJ2-7
V: TRBV20-1
DNA: TGCAGTGCTTTTCCGGGCCAGGGGTCGCAGCAGTACTTC
CDR3: CSAFPGQGSQQYF

length: 14
D: TRBD2
size: NA
J: TRBJ2-3
V: TRBV5-1
DNA: TGCGCCAGCGGGGTAGCGGGGTACACAGATACGCAGTATTTT
CDR3: CASGVAGYTDTQYF

length: 18
D: TRBD2
size: NA
J: TRBJ2-2
V: TRBV5-1
DNA: TGCGCCAGCAGCTTGGTCCCCATAGCGGGAGGAAGCACCGGGGAGCTGTTTTTT
CDR3: CASSLVPIAGGSTGELFF

length: 13
D: NA
size: NA
J: TRBJ1-3
V: TRBV5-1
DNA: TGCGCCAGCAGCGAGGACAGCGGAAACACCATATATTTT
CDR3: CASSEDSGNTIYF

length: 13
D: NA
size: few
J: TRBJ2-2
V: TRBV6-5
DNA: TGTGCCAGCAGTTACAAACCCGAGGGGGAGCTGTTTTTT
CDR3: CASSYKPEGELFF

length: 15
D: NA
size: few
J: TRBJ2-7
V: TRBV7-9
DNA: TGTGCCAGCAGCTCCAACGCCATACCCAGCCTCGAGCAGTACTTC
CDR3: CASSSNAIPSLEQYF

length: 16
D: NA
size: NA
J: TRBJ2-3
V: TRBV4-1
DNA: TGCGCCAGCAGCCAAGAGGGCTCCCCTAGCACAGATACGCAGTATTTT
CDR3: CASSQEGSPSTDTQYF

length: 12
D: TRBD1
size: few
J: TRBJ2-3
V: TRBV20-1
DNA: TGCAGTGCCAGGGGGCTATCAGATACGCAGTATTTT
CDR3: CSARGLSDTQYF

length: 15
D: TRBD1
size: few
J: TRBJ2-3
V: TRBV20-1
DNA: TGCAGTGCCAGCTGGGGACAGTCTAGCACAGATACGCAGTATTTT
CDR3: CSASWGQSSTDTQYF

length: 13
D: NA
size: few
J: TRBJ2-5
V: TRBV3-1
DNA: TGTGCCAGCAGCCAAGACTCTTCCGGGACCCAGTACTTC
CDR3: CASSQDSSGTQYF

length: 15
D: NA
size: NA
J: TRBJ2-5
V: TRBV7-9
DNA: TGTGCCAGCAGCTTAGATCGGGCGAGACAAGAGACCCAGTACTTC
CDR3: CASSLDRARQETQYF

length: 11
D: NA
size: NA
J: TRBJ2-2
V: TRBV2
DNA: TGTGCCAGCCAGCGCACCGGGGAGCTGTTTTTT
CDR3: CASQRTGELFF

length: 16
D: TRBD2
size: few
J: TRBJ2-1
V: TRBV2
DNA: TGTGCCAGCACCCGGAACTTAGCGGGGGGGCGGGGTGAGCAGTTCTTC
CDR3: CASTRNLAGGRGEQFF

length: 15
D: NA
size: NA
J: TRBJ2-5
V: TRBV5-6
DNA: TGTGCCAGCAGCTTAGATTATGGCGGGGCTGAGACCCAGTACTTC
CDR3: CASSLDYGGAETQYF